Each of the 19 T cell receptor beta chains below was sequenced from the same sample in a study of prognosis after radiotherapy for stage I lung cancer. It was by two-round multiplex PCR that TCR beta CDR3 was amplified from genomic DNA. Used in first-round PCR were primers specific to each TRBV and TRBJ gene. From the multiplex PCR reads, TCRdb called clonotypes with MiXCR, one entry per CDR3 protein. This sample yields 20,000 to 30,000 distinct CDR3 sequences, of which 40% are seen a single time; under 25% belongs to the top ten. This specimen was PBMCs, taken before or after stereotactic body radiation therapy (not recorded which). These receptors all come from a donor aged 50 or older with non-small cell lung cancer.

This chain connects TRBV12-3 or TRBV12-4 to TRBJ1-1; tentative D call: TRBD1 (6 bases). This CDR3 contains 15 residues. V dropped 9 bases and J dropped 1 base, with 18 bases sitting between them. This CDR3 is CARTHGGTQNTEAFF. For the CDR3, the DNA is TGTGCCAGAACCCACGGGGGGACACAGAACACTGAAGCTTTCTTT.

This chain joins TRBV6-1 and TRBJ2-5; no definite D call. This CDR3 region has 17 residues. Trimming removed 6 bases at V and 0 bases at J, with 20 bases between. CDR1 is MNHNS and CDR2 is SASEGT in the germline V gene. CDR3 loop: CASSSLAWSKYQETQYF. In nucleotides, the CDR3 is TGTGCCAGCAGCTCCCTCGCGTGGTCCAAATACCAAGAGACCCAGTACTTC.

Ten or more counts support this clonotype. CDR3 DNA sequence: TGTGCCAGCAGCGTAGGGACAGGGACCGGGGAGCTGTTTTTT. Its translation is CASSVGTGTGELFF. This sequence joins TRBV9 and TRBJ2-2; TRBD1 agrees at 8 bases. The V gene's germline CDR1 is SGDLS and CDR2 YYNGEE. The trim removed 0 bases at V and 5 bases at J, leaving 0 bases unmatched. The CDR3 contains 14 residues.

CDR3 protein: CASSDSDNQPQHF. CDR3 coding DNA: TGCGCCAGCAGCGACTCGGACAATCAGCCCCAGCATTTT. The chain carries TRBV4-1 and TRBJ1-5; D unclear. The CDR3 sequence is 13 residues long. V was cut by 5 bases and J by 3 bases, with 8 bases left in between. Germline CDR1 MGHRA, CDR2 YSYEKL.

This clonotype was detected many times. The V gene is TRBV9, the J gene TRBJ1-4; D is perhaps TRBD1 (6 bases). The CDR3 extends over 15 amino acids. Trimming took 0 bases from V and 6 from J, leaving 12 bases between them. Germline-derived CDR1 and CDR2 are SGDLS and YYNGEE. The CDR3 loop reads CASSVGVGGHEKLFF. DNA for the CDR3: TGTGCCAGCAGCGTAGGGGTCGGGGGGCATGAAAAACTGTTTTTT.

Many counts were recorded for this clonotype. The junction does not match germline at one end; this may be a read error. The chain has TRBV5-1 and TRBJ2-5; D possibly corresponds to TRBD2 (6 bases). The CDR3 is 13 amino acids. The germline V gene encodes CDR1 SGHRS and CDR2 YFSETQ. This CDR3 is CASSLGGQETQYF. CDR3 coding DNA: TGCGCCAGCAGTTTGGGGGGCCAAGAGACCCAGTACTTC.

This clonotype came up many times. The rearrangement links TRBV28 to TRBJ1-1, with 11 bases matching TRBD1. V lost 7 bases to trimming and J lost 4 bases; unmatched junction nucleotides: 11. Germline CDR1 reads MDHEN; CDR2 reads SYDVKM. The CDR3 runs 16 residues. This CDR3 is CASNRGTGGLSTEAFF. The CDR3 DNA sequence: TGTGCCAGCAACCGAGGGACAGGGGGTCTGAGCACTGAAGCTTTCTTT.

This clonotype was counted ten times or more. V and J are TRBV10-3 and TRBJ2-3, with a possible D match to TRBD1 (6 bases). The CDR3 runs 16 residues. Germline values: CDR1 ENHRY, CDR2 SYGVKD. V was shortened by 7 bases and J by 4 bases, with 21 bases between the two germline ends. The CDR3 region is CAITETGPDRPDTQYF. CDR3 DNA: TGTGCCATCACCGAGACAGGTCCCGACCGCCCAGATACGCAGTATTTT.

This chain connects TRBV6-4 to TRBJ2-2; 10 positions match TRBD2. CDR3 length: 15 residues. The J segment lost 6 bases and the V segment lost 0 bases, leaving 1 base of the junction unmatched. Per the germline V gene, CDR1 is MRHNA and CDR2 is SNTAGT. For the CDR3, the DNA is TGTGCCAGCAGTGACTCAGCGGGGGGGCCCGGGGAGCTGTTTTTT. This translates into CASSDSAGGPGELFF.

In the case of this clonotype: A read error may produce the germline difference seen at one junction end. The chain recombines TRBV11-2 with TRBJ2-2; no definite D call. Germline V gives CDR1 SGHAT, CDR2 FQNNGV. This CDR3 region has 17 residues. In DNA form, the CDR3 reads TGTGCCGGCAGCTTAGCTCGATGTACTGGGAACACCGGGGAGCTGTTTTTT. It encodes CAGSLARCTGNTGELFF.

This clonotype was observed many times. The gene calls are TRBV19 and TRBJ2-1; D unclear. The ends were cut back, 6 bases at V and 6 bases at J, with 15 bases in the middle. The CDR3 has 14 amino acids. The germline gives CDR1 LNHDA, CDR2 SQIVND (reference sequence). CDR3 bases: TGTGCCAGTAGGACTCGCACGAAGGCCAATGAGCAGTTCTTC. Translation: CASRTRTKANEQFF.

Concerning this clonotype: This likely stems from a read error, as it lies one base from a far larger clone. The chain has TRBV6-4 and TRBJ1-2; weak D call: TRBD1 (6 bases). Trimming left V 7 bases short and J 4 bases short, with 22 bases between. This CDR3 is built from 16 residues. Germline CDR1 is MRHNA and CDR2 is SNTAGT. CDR3 bases: TGTGCCAGCACTCCCGTCACCGGGACATGGGGCTATGGCTACACCTTC. This gives the protein CASTPVTGTWGYGYTF.

This clonotype was recorded at least ten times. In DNA form, the CDR3 reads TGTGCCAGCACTCTGGGAGGGAACACCGGGGAGCTGTTTTTT. Amino acids: CASTLGGNTGELFF. The gene calls are TRBV7-3 and TRBJ2-2, with D possibly matching TRBD2 (6 bases). Germline V lookup: CDR1 SGHTA, CDR2 FQGTGA. The CDR3 spans 14 residues. Trimming cost V 7 bases and J 1 base, with 10 bases left between them.

This clonotype was recorded only once. At one boundary the junction diverges from the germline segment, which might be a read error. This chain uses TRBV20-1 with TRBJ2-7; 7 nucleotides line up with TRBD2. The CDR3 contains 15 residues. Germline loops: CDR1 DFQATT, CDR2 SNEGSKA (reference sequence). Here the CDR3 DNA reads TGTAGTGCTAGAGATACCGGCGGGAGAGAGGACGAGCAGTACTTC. This sequence encodes CSARDTGGREDEQYF.

As regards this clonotype: This likely stems from a read error, as it lies one base from a far larger clone. J is TRBJ2-3 and V is TRBV7-9; possible D gene TRBD2, 6 bases. The germline V and J ends were trimmed by 5 bases and 3 bases, with 12 bases remaining between them. The CDR3 loop spans 14 amino acids. The germline CDR1 and CDR2 sequences are SEHNR and FQNEAQ (reference sequence). CDR3 sequence (DNA): TGTGCCAGCAGCGAATCTAGCGTGACAGATACGCAGTATTTT. Protein: CASSESSVTDTQYF.

This clonotype was seen a single time. V usage is TRBV6-1 and J usage is TRBJ2-7; 8 nucleotides align to TRBD1. Germline lookup yields CDR1 MNHNS and CDR2 SASEGT. The CDR3 has 15 amino acids. Germline trimming cut 5 bases from V and 5 bases from J; bases unmatched to any gene: 11. This CDR3 reads CASSFQLDRGHEQYV. CDR3 bases: TGTGCCAGCAGTTTCCAACTAGACAGGGGACACGAGCAGTACGTC.

This clonotype was recorded once. A far bigger clonotype differs at one base, so this is likely a read error. The CDR3 does not end in the conserved phenylalanine or tryptophan, so this is likely a read error. The chain is built from TRBV6-4 and TRBJ2-7; no firm D call. Germline values: CDR1 MRHNA, CDR2 SNTAGT. This CDR3 is 14 amino acids long. The chain's CDR3 is CASSYSDSRSEQYL. CDR3 nucleotides: TGTGCCAGCAGTTACTCGGATAGTAGATCCGAGCAGTACTTG.

The chain combines TRBV6-1 with TRBJ2-2; D unclear. Trimming removed 6 bases from V and 3 bases from J, with 8 bases in between. CDR1 MNHNS and CDR2 SASEGT come from the germline V gene. The CDR3 is 13 residues long. For the CDR3, the DNA is TGTGCCAGCAGCGGTGGGGACACCGGGGAGCTGTTTTTT. Its protein product is CASSGGDTGELFF.

This clonotype was detected ten times or more. The chain recombines TRBV7-9 with TRBJ2-3; tentatively, D is TRBD1 or TRBD2 (6 bases each). The V end lost 5 bases, the J end lost 3 bases, and 18 bases lay between the germline ends. Germline V CDR1 and CDR2: SEHNR, FQNEAQ (reference sequence). The CDR3 consists of 16 residues. CDR3: CASSPGPGADTDTQYF. The CDR3 bases are TGTGCCAGCAGCCCCGGACCGGGGGCCGATACAGATACGCAGTATTTT.